The 5 T cell receptor beta chains presented below share a single source sample, sequenced in a study of vaccination and CD4 T cells after COVID-19. Sequencing of cultured CD4+ T cell DNA used the Oncomine TCR Beta short-read assay. TCRdb reprocessed the PCR reads via MiXCR and lists one record per CDR3 protein. The sample shows some 16,000 distinct CDR3 sequences, 53% of them seen only once. The treatment here: roughly 11-day PBMC culture with coronavirus spike peptide pools or control peptides (ViraFEST assay). These receptors have no identified antigens. The sample was CD4+ T cells from blood, cultured in vitro. These receptor sequences come from a human donor who had recovered from COVID-19.

The chain joins TRBV20-1 to TRBJ2-7; the D is unclear. Germline values: CDR1 DFQATT, CDR2 SNEGSKA (reference sequence). The CDR3 spans 14 residues. Deletions cut 1 base from V and 6 bases from J, with 16 bases between. The CDR3 here is CSARAALVPGEQYF. The CDR3 nucleotides read TGCAGTGCTAGAGCGGCCCTAGTCCCCGGCGAGCAGTACTTC.

The rearrangement links TRBV4-1 to TRBJ2-5; perhaps D is TRBD1 or TRBD2 (5 bases each). Germline assignment: CDR1 MGHRA and CDR2 YSYEKL. CDR3 length equals 16 residues. V gave up 0 bases and J gave up 5 bases, with 16 bases separating them. CDR3 in amino acids: CASSQDVVGVWETQYF. CDR3 coding DNA: TGCGCCAGCAGCCAAGATGTGGTGGGGGTGTGGGAGACCCAGTACTTC.

This clonotype has a handful of counts. The chain uses TRBV6-5 and TRBJ2-7; 7 bases match TRBD1. The V segment lost 4 bases and the J segment 6 bases; nucleotides outside the gene matches: 0. Germline CDR1 MNHEY, CDR2 SVGAGI. CDR3 length equals 11 residues. For the CDR3, the DNA is TGTGCCAGCAGTTGGACAGGCGAGCAGTACTTC. As protein: CASSWTGEQYF.

This clonotype was seen a handful of times. This chain uses TRBV2 with TRBJ1-4, with D possibly being TRBD1 (5 bases). Germline V gives CDR1 SNHLY, CDR2 FYNNEI. The V end was cut by 7 bases, the J end by 7 bases, with 13 bases between. The CDR3 is made up of 13 amino acids. Here the CDR3 reads CASTNERGEKLFF. In DNA form, the CDR3 reads TGTGCCAGCACCAACGAGAGGGGTGAAAAACTGTTTTTT.

The chain has TRBV11-3 and TRBJ2-3, with 8 bases that match TRBD1. The germline V gene encodes CDR1 SGHNT and CDR2 YENEEA. Unmatched junction bases numbered 8, after V lost 5 bases and J lost 4 bases. The CDR3 spans 15 residues. The CDR3 coding sequence is TGTGCCAGCAGCCCGACAGGGGATGGCGCAGATACGCAGTATTTT. Translated, it gives CASSPTGDGADTQYF.